This is a list of T cell receptor beta chains from one sample in a study of vaccination and CD4 T cells after COVID-19. The antigens of these receptors remain unknown. Via MiXCR, TCRdb re-called the PCR reads, giving one row per CDR3 protein. The table shows roughly 19,000 distinct CDR3 sequences, with approximately 44% occurring only once. The sequenced sample was CD4+ T cells from blood, cultured in vitro, obtained about 7 months after SARS-CoV-2 vaccination. Receptors were obtained from a human donor who had recovered from COVID-19. The CDR3 runs from the conserved cysteine through the conserved F or W. The D gene is left open where the match is weak. Clone sizes are given selectively: once, few, many, or a class where the clone is expanded.

>TRBJ2-5|TRBV20-1|16|NA|NA
TGCAGTGCTAGCGGGGGACGGGGACGAGGTCGAGAGACCCAGTACTTC
CSASGGRGRGRETQYF
>TRBJ2-3|TRBV7-2|13|NA|NA
TGTGCCAGCAGCCCTAGGGGGGGTAATACGCAGTATTTT
CASSPRGGNTQYF
>TRBJ2-5|TRBV21-1|16|NA|few
TGTGCCAGCAGCCCCCGGTCACAGGACAAACAAGAGACCCAGTACTTC
CASSPRSQDKQETQYF
>TRBJ1-2|TRBV5-4|14|TRBD1|few
TGTGCCAGCAGCCGGCACCACCAGGGGGGGGGCTACACCTTC
CASSRHHQGGGYTF
>TRBJ2-7|TRBV7-7|15|NA|NA
TGTGCTAGCAGCTTAGGGTATTCCAGCTCCTACGAGCAGTACTTC
CASSLGYSSSYEQYF
>TRBJ2-1|TRBV15|18|TRBD2|NA
TGTGCCACCAGCACACGGGGAATTAGCGGGGGCTCCTACAATGAGCAGTTCTTC
CATSTRGISGGSYNEQFF
>TRBJ1-2|TRBV20-1|14|TRBD1|NA
TGCAGTGCTACAGGGACAGGCCTCGGGTATGGCTACACCTTT
CSATGTGLGYGYTF
>TRBJ1-5|TRBV20-1|12|TRBD1|few
TGCAGTGCTGGGACAGGCAATCAGCCCCAGCATTTT
CSAGTGNQPQHF
>TRBJ2-3|TRBV7-3|15|TRBD2|NA
TGTGCCAGCAGCTTGCTAGCGGGGGGGCCAGATACGCAGTATTTT
CASSLLAGGPDTQYF
>TRBJ2-3|TRBV7-2|16|TRBD2|NA
TGTGCCAGCAGCTCAAACCCGGGACTAGTCCCAGATACGCAGTATTTT
CASSSNPGLVPDTQYF
>TRBJ2-5|TRBV20-1|15|TRBD2|NA
TGCAGTGCAATTGGGACTAGCGGAGATAAAGAGACCCAGTACTTC
CSAIGTSGDKETQYF
>TRBJ1-2|TRBV11-2|15|NA|once
TGTGCCAGCAGCTTAGAGCCGGGTGTCGGCTATGGCTACACCTTC
CASSLEPGVGYGYTF
>TRBJ1-2|TRBV6-5|17|NA|few
TGTGCCAGCAGTTACTCGCGCAGACTTTCCGTATACTATGGCTACACCTTC
CASSYSRRLSVYYGYTF
>TRBJ2-7|TRBV7-9|14|NA|NA
TGTGCCAGCAGCTTAAGTGGGGTACGGTACGAGCAGTACTTC
CASSLSGVRYEQYF
>TRBJ1-6|TRBV12-3/TRBV12-4|13|NA|few
TGTGCCAGCAGTTTAGAACAGGCATCACCCCTCCACTTT
CASSLEQASPLHF
>TRBJ1-1|TRBV7-3|13|NA|few
TGTGCCAGCAGCTTAACGACCTACACTGAAGCTTTCTTT
CASSLTTYTEAFF
>TRBJ2-7|TRBV6-5|15|TRBD1|NA
TGTGCCAGCAGTTACCCGGGACAGGGTAACTACGAGCAGTACTTC
CASSYPGQGNYEQYF
>TRBJ2-1|TRBV20-1|16|NA|NA
TGCAGTGCTACCTATGGGGGATCAAGCTCCTACAATGAGCAGTTCTTC
CSATYGGSSSYNEQFF
>TRBJ2-5|TRBV20-1|13|NA|NA
TGCAGTGCCTTTAAGGGCGGCCAAGAGACCCAGTACTTC
CSAFKGGQETQYF
>TRBJ1-2|TRBV6-1|14|NA|NA
TGTGCCAGCAGGCGCGGGGCAGGCCTCTATGGCTACACCTTC
CASRRGAGLYGYTF
>TRBJ2-1|TRBV11-2|16|TRBD2|NA
TGTGCCAGCAGCTTAGGATCTAGCGGGTACTACAATGAGCAGTTCTTC
CASSLGSSGYYNEQFF
>TRBJ2-7|TRBV5-4|16|NA|NA
TGTGCCAGCAGCGGGGGAGCTTCCGGGGGCGCCTACGAGCAGTACTTC
CASSGGASGGAYEQYF
>TRBJ1-2|TRBV19|12|TRBD1|NA
TGTGCCAGGCCTCAGGGGGCTGGTGGCTACACCTTC
CARPQGAGGYTF
>TRBJ2-6|TRBV7-8|17|TRBD1|NA
TGTGCCAGCAGCTTAGGTAGAGGGGGCGTCGGGGCCAACGTCCTGACTTTC
CASSLGRGGVGANVLTF
>TRBJ2-7|TRBV7-8|11|NA|NA
TGTGCCAGCAGCTCGTTTGGCGAGCAGTACTTC
CASSSFGEQYF
>TRBJ1-2|TRBV7-9|14|NA|NA
TGTGCCAGCAGCCCCCGAGGGGGGGACTATGGCTACACCTTC
CASSPRGGDYGYTF
>TRBJ1-6|TRBV6-1|15|TRBD1|NA
TGTGCCAGCAGTCCCCAGACAGGGGTTAATTCACCCCTCCACTTT
CASSPQTGVNSPLHF
>TRBJ2-2|TRBV15|16|NA|NA
TGTGCCACCAGCAGAGCGACGGGACCTAACACCGGGGAGCTGTTTTTT
CATSRATGPNTGELFF
>TRBJ2-3|TRBV7-2|18|NA|few
TGTGCCAGCAGCTTAGAGATCACTCTGGCACTAAATTGGGATACGCAGTATTTT
CASSLEITLALNWDTQYF
>TRBJ2-5|TRBV7-6|17|TRBD1|few
TGTGCCAGCAGCTTACGGCCAGGGACAGGGGTGGTTAAGGCCCAGTACTTC
CASSLRPGTGVVKAQYF
>TRBJ2-3|TRBV6-5|14|NA|NA
TGTGCCAGCAGTTACGACCCTCAGCAGGGTACGCAGTATTTT
CASSYDPQQGTQYF
>TRBJ1-2|TRBV4-1|16|NA|few
TGCGCCAGCAGTAAAGGGCGGGGAGAGGGGGGATATGGCTACACCTTC
CASSKGRGEGGYGYTF
>TRBJ2-3|TRBV20-1|12|NA|NA
TGCAGTGCTGAGCAGGGCACAGATACGCAGTATTTT
CSAEQGTDTQYF
>TRBJ1-2|TRBV6-1|15|NA|once
TGTGCCAGCAGTGAGGGACCGCTTGCTAACTATGGCTACACCTTC
CASSEGPLANYGYTF
>TRBJ1-2|TRBV6-5|15|TRBD1|NA
TGTGCCAGCAGTTACTTCGGGACAGGGGTAGGAGGCTACACCTTC
CASSYFGTGVGGYTF
>TRBJ1-1|TRBV18|17|TRBD1|NA
TGTGCCAGCTCACCCCTTCCCGGGACAGGGGGCTGGACTGAAGCTTTCTTT
CASSPLPGTGGWTEAFF
>TRBJ2-3|TRBV30|11|NA|few
TGTGCCTGGAGATCGGGAGATACGCAGTATTTT
CAWRSGDTQYF
>TRBJ1-5|TRBV6-2/TRBV6-3|16|TRBD1|NA
TGTGCCAGCCTTTCACCGACAGGGGGAATCAATCAGCCCCAGCATTTT
CASLSPTGGINQPQHF
>TRBJ2-1|TRBV7-2|19|TRBD2|NA
TGTGCCAGCAGCTCCCGAAAGGGGGGAGCGGGGGGTAGGTACAATGAGCAGTTCTTC
CASSSRKGGAGGRYNEQFF
>TRBJ2-1|TRBV7-2|16|TRBD2|NA
TGTGCCAGCAGCCACGGACTAGCGGGGCACTACAATGAGCAGTTCTTC
CASSHGLAGHYNEQFF
>TRBJ1-5|TRBV19|16|NA|NA
TGTGCCAGTAGTATTATTTCCTCCTCGGACAATCAGCCCCAGCATTTT
CASSIISSSDNQPQHF
>TRBJ1-3|TRBV7-2|15|NA|NA
TGTGCCAGCAGCCGTGACGCCGTCTCTGGAAACACCATATATTTT
CASSRDAVSGNTIYF
>TRBJ2-7|TRBV5-1|13|NA|NA
TGCGCCAGCAGCTTGACACACCCTTACGAGCAGTACTTC
CASSLTHPYEQYF
>TRBJ2-1|TRBV24-1|11|NA|NA
TGTGCCACCAGTGTCCGGAATGAGCAGTTCTTC
CATSVRNEQFF
>TRBJ1-2|TRBV7-9|14|NA|NA
TGTGCCAGCAGCTTAGATGGTGGCTATGGTGGCTACACCTTC
CASSLDGGYGGYTF
>TRBJ1-5|TRBV28|19|NA|NA
TGTGCCAGCAGTTTACCGGGGGGGCGTTCGGGTAGAGGCAATCAGCCCCAGCATTTT
CASSLPGGRSGRGNQPQHF
>TRBJ2-1|TRBV4-1|18|NA|NA
TGCGCCAGCAGCCAAGTCAAATCAGCGGGCAGCTCCTACAATGAGCAGTTCTTC
CASSQVKSAGSSYNEQFF
>TRBJ2-3|TRBV19|14|TRBD2|NA
TGTGCCAGTAGTACTAGCGGTTGGGTGGATACGCAGTATTTT
CASSTSGWVDTQYF
>TRBJ1-1|TRBV7-9|14|TRBD1|few
TGTGCCAGCAGCCTACAGGGGGCGGATACTGAAGCTTTCTTT
CASSLQGADTEAFF
>TRBJ2-1|TRBV7-2|12|TRBD2|few
TGTGCCAGCAGCTTATGGGGGGGGGAGCAGTTCTTC
CASSLWGGEQFF
>TRBJ2-7|TRBV20-1|14|NA|NA
TGCAGTGCTAGAGTTGGGCGTGGCTCCTACGAGCAGTACTTC
CSARVGRGSYEQYF
>TRBJ1-2|TRBV6-2/TRBV6-3|15|NA|few
TGTGCCAGCAGTTACGGGGACCGTTTTGCCTATGGCTACACCTTC
CASSYGDRFAYGYTF
>TRBJ2-7|TRBV6-1|15|TRBD1|few
TGTGCCAGCAGTGAAGCGACAGGGGGCGTCTACGAGCAGTACTTC
CASSEATGGVYEQYF
>TRBJ2-3|TRBV28|16|NA|few
TGTGCCAGCAGTTTACACCTTGGCTATAGCACAGATACGCAGTATTTT
CASSLHLGYSTDTQYF
>TRBJ1-1|TRBV7-8|14|TRBD1|few
TGTGCCAGCAGTAGAGGGGGCGCGTGGACTGAAGCTTTCTTT
CASSRGGAWTEAFF